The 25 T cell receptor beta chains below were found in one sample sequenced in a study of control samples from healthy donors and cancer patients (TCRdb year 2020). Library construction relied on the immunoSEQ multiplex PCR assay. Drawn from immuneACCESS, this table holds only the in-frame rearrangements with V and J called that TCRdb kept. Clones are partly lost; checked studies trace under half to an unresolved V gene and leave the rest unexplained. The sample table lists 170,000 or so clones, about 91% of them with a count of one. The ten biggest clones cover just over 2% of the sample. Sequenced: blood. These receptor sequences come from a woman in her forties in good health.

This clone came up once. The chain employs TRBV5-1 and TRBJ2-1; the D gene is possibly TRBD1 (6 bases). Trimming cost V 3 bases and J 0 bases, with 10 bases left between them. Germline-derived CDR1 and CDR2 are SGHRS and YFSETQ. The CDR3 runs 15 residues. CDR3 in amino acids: CASSSQGSSYNEQFF. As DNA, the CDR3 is TGCGCCAGCAGCTCCCAGGGGAGCTCCTACAATGAGCAGTTCTTC.

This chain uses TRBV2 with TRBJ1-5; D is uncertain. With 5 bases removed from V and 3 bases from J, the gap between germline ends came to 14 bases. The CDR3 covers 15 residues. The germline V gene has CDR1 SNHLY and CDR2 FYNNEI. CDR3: CASSPQLSVNQPQHF. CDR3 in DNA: TGTGCCAGCAGTCCCCAGCTGAGTGTCAATCAGCCCCAGCATTTT.

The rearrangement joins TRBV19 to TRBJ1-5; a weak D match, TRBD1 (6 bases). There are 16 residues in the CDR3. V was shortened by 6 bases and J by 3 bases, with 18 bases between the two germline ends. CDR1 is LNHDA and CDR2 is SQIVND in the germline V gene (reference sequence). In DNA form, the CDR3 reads TGTGCCAGTAGACGCACTAGGACAGAGCTCAATCAGCCCCAGCATTTT. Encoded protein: CASRRTRTELNQPQHF.

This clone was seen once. CDR3 DNA: TGTGCCATCGCCCACGGGACAGGGGACTATGGCTACACCTTC. Residues: CAIAHGTGDYGYTF. J is TRBJ1-2 and V is TRBV10-3; 10 bases align to TRBD1. The CDR3 is 14 amino acids. From germline, CDR1 is ENHRY and CDR2 SYGVKD. V lost 8 bases, J lost 3 bases, and 6 bases stayed unmatched.

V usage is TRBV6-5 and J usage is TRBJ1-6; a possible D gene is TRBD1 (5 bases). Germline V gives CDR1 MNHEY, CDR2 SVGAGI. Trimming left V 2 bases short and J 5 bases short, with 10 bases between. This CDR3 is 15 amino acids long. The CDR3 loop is CASSYLRGDNSPLHF. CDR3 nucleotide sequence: TGTGCCAGCAGTTACCTCCGGGGGGATAATTCACCCCTCCACTTT.

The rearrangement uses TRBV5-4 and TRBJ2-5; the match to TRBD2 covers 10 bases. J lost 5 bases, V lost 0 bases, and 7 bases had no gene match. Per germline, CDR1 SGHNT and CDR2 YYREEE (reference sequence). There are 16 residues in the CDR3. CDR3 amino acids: CASSLAPAGGGETQYF. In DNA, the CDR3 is TGTGCCAGCAGCTTGGCCCCAGCGGGAGGGGGGGAGACCCAGTACTTC.

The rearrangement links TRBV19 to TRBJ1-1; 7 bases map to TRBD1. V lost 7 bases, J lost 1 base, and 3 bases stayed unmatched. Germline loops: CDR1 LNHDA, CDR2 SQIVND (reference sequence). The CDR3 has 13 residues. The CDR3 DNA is TGTGCCAGTACCGACAGGGCGAACACTGAAGCTTTCTTT. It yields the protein CASTDRANTEAFF. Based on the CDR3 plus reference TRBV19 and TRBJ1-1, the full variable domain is DGGITQSPKYLFRKEGQNVTLSCEQNLNHDAMYWYRQDPGQGLRLIYYSQIVNDFQKGDIAEGYSVSREKKESFPLTVTSAQKNPTAFYLCASTDRANTEAFFGQGTRLTVV.

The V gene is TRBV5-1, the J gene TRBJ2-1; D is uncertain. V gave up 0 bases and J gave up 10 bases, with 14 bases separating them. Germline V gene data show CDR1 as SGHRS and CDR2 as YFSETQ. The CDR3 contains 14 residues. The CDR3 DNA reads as TGCGCCAGCAGCTTGGATCGCCCCTTTTGGGAGCAGTTCTTC. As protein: CASSLDRPFWEQFF.

CDR3 protein: CASSQQGGDNEKLFF. The CDR3, as DNA: TGTGCCAGCAGTCAACAGGGTGGGGATAATGAAAAACTGTTTTTT. The chain combines TRBV2 with TRBJ1-4; weak D call: TRBD1 (6 bases). V gave up 5 bases and J gave up 4 bases, with 14 bases separating them. The CDR3 has 15 residues. Germline CDR1 reads SNHLY; CDR2 reads FYNNEI.

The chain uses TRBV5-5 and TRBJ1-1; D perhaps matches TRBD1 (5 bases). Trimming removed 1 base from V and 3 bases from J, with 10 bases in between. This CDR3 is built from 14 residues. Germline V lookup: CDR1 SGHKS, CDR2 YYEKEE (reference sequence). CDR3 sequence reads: CASSLRGMDTEAFF. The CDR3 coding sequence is TGTGCCAGCAGCTTGCGGGGGATGGACACTGAAGCTTTCTTT. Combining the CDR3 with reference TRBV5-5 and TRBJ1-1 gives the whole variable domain DAGVTQSPTHLIKTRGQQVTLRCSPISGHKSVSWYQQVLGQGPQFIFQYYEKEERGRGNFPDRFSARQFPNYSSELNVNALLLGDSALYLCASSLRGMDTEAFFGQGTRLTVV.

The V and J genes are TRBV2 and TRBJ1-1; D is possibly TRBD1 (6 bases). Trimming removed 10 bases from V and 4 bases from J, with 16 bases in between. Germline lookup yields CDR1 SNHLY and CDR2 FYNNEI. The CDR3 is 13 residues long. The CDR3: CATAGERVTEAFF. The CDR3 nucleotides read TGTGCCACTGCAGGGGAACGAGTCACTGAAGCTTTCTTT.

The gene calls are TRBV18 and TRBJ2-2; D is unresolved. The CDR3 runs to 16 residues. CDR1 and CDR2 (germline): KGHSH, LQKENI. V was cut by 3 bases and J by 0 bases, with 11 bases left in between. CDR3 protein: CASSPNLQSNTGELFF. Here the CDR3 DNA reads TGTGCCAGCTCACCGAATTTACAGTCGAACACCGGGGAGCTGTTTTTT.

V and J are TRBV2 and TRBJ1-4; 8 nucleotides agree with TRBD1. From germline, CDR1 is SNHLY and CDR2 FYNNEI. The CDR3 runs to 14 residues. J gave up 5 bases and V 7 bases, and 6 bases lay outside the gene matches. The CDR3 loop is CASKGRTGNEKLFF. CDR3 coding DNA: TGTGCCAGCAAGGGGCGGACAGGGAATGAAAAACTGTTTTTT.

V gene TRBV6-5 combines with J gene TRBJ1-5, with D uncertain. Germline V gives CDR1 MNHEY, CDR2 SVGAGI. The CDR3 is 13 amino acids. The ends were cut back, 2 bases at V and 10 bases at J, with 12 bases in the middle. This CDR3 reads CASSYTPREPQHF. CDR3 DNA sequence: TGTGCCAGCAGTTACACCCCACGGGAACCCCAGCATTTT.

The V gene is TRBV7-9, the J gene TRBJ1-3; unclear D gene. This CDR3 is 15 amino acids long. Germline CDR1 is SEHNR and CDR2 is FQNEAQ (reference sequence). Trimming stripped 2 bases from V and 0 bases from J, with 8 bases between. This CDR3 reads CASSLSKISGNTIYF. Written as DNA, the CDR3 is TGTGCCAGCAGCTTATCCAAAATCTCTGGAAACACCATATATTTT.

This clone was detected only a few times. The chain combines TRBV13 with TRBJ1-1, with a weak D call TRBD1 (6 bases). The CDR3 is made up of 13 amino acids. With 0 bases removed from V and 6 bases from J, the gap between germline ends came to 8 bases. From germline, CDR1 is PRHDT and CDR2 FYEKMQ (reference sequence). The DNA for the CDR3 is TGTGCCAGCAGCTTAGGACAGGGCTCTGAAGCTTTCTTT. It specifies CASSLGQGSEAFF. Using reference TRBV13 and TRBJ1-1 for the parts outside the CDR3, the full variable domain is AAGVIQSPRHLIKEKRETATLKCYPIPRHDTVYWYQQGPGQDPQFLISFYEKMQSDKGSIPDRFSAQQFSDYHSELNMSSLELGDSALYFCASSLGQGSEAFFGQGTRLTVV.

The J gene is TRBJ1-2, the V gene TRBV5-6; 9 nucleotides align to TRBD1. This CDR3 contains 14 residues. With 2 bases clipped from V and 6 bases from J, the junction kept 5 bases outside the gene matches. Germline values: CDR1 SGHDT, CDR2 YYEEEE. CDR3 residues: CASSFGTGNNGYTF. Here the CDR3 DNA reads TGTGCCAGCAGCTTCGGGACAGGGAACAATGGCTACACCTTC. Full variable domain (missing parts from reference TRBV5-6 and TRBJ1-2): DAGVTQSPTHLIKTRGQQVTLRCSPKSGHDTVSWYQQALGQGPQFIFQYYEEEERQRGNFPDRFSGHQFPNYSSELNVNALLLGDSALYLCASSFGTGNNGYTFGSGTRLTVV.

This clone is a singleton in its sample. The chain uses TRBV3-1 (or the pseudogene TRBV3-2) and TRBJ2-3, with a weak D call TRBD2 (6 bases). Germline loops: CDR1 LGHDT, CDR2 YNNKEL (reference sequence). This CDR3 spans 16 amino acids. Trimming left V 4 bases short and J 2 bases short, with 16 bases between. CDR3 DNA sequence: TGTGCCAGCAGCCCGTATATGGGGGGTACCACAGATACGCAGTATTTT. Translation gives CASSPYMGGTTDTQYF.

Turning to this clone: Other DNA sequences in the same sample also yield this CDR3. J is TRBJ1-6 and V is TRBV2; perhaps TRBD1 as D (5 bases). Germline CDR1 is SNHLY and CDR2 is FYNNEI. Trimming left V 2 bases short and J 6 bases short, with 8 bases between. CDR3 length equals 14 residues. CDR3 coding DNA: TGTGCCAGCAGTGAATCCGGGGGTAATTCACCCCTCCACTTT. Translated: CASSESGGNSPLHF.

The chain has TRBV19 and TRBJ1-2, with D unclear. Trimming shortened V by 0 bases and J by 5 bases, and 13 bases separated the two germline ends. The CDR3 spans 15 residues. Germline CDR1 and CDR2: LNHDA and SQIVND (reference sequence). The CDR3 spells CASSIDRSGFYGYTF. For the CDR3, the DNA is TGTGCCAGTAGTATAGATCGGTCGGGATTTTATGGCTACACCTTC.

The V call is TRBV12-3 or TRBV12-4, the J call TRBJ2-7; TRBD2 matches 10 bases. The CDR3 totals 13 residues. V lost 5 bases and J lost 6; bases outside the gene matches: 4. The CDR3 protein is CASSLRLAGEQYF. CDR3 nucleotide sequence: TGTGCCAGCAGTCTCCGACTAGCGGGCGAGCAGTACTTC.

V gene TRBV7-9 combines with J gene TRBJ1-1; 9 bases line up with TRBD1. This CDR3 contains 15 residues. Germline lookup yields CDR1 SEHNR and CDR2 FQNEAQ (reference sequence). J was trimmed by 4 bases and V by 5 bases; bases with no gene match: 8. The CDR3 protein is CASSPNRGQGTEAFF. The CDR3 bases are TGTGCCAGCAGCCCCAACAGGGGGCAGGGCACTGAAGCTTTCTTT.

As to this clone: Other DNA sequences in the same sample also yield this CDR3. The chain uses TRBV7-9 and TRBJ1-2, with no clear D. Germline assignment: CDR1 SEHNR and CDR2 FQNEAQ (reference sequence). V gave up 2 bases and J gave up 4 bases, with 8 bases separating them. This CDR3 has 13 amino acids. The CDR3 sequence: CASSLSLGYGYTF. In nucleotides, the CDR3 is TGTGCCAGCAGCTTATCCCTCGGCTATGGCTACACCTTC.

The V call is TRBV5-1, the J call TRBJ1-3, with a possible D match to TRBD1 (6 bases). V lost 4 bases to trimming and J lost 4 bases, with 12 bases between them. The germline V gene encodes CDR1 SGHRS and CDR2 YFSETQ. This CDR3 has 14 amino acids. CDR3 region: CASSQGQLGNTIYF. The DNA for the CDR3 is TGCGCCAGCAGCCAGGGACAACTCGGAAACACCATATATTTT. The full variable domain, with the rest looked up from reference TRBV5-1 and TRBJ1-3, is KAGVTQTPRYLIKTRGQQVTLSCSPISGHRSVSWYQQTPGQGLQFLFEYFSETQRNKGNFPGRFSGRQFSNSRSEMNVSTLELGDSALYLCASSQGQLGNTIYFGEGSWLTVV.

Here the CDR3 reads CAISITGQSGYTF. For the CDR3, the DNA is TGTGCCATCAGCATAACAGGGCAGAGTGGCTACACCTTC. The chain recombines TRBV10-3 with TRBJ1-2, with D possibly matching TRBD1 (6 bases). Trimming shortened V by 6 bases and J by 7 bases, and 15 bases separated the two germline ends. This CDR3 contains 13 residues. Germline lookup yields CDR1 ENHRY and CDR2 SYGVKD.